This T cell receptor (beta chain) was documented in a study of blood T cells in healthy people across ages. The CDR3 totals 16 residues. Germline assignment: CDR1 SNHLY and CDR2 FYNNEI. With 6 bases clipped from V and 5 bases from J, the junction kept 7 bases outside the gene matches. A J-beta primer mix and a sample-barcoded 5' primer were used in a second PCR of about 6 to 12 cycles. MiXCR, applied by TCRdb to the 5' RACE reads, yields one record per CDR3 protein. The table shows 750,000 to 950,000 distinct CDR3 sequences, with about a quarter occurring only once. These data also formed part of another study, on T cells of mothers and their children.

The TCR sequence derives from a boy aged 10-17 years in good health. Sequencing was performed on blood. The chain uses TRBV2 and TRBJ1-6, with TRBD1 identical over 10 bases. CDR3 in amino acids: CASSRDRGPHNSPLHF. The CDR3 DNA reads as TGTGCCAGCAGCCGGGACAGGGGTCCTCATAATTCACCCCTCCACTTT.